The text below deals with one T cell receptor beta chain. The antigen remains unidentified. These data are taken from a study of radiation and T cells in renal cell carcinoma. Regarding the study as a whole: Without pretreatment biopsies, baseline tumor clonotype presence was undetermined.

Assay: immunoSEQ multiplex PCR; the TCRdb copy retains only in-frame clones and omits some. The data show some 130,000 clones, with 88% seen just once and 5% to 6% held by the top ten. Time point defined: blood 2 weeks post-SBRT. Treatment in this sample: 15 Gy SBRT to primary tumor, nephrectomy 4 weeks later. This renal cell carcinoma was of the clear cell type. The ends were cut back, 1 base at V and 3 bases at J, with 13 bases in the middle. The CDR3 totals 15 residues. Germline assignment: CDR1 SGHDT and CDR2 YYEEEE. The chain combines TRBV5-6 with TRBJ2-5; D might be TRBD2 (7 bases). This TCR was sampled from a woman aged 70-85 years with renal cell carcinoma. The source was blood, collected from a patient whose treatment included radiotherapy and nephrectomy. The CDR3 sequence is CASSLSREGEETQYF. For the CDR3, the DNA is TGTGCCAGCAGCTTGAGTAGGGAGGGGGAAGAGACCCAGTACTTC.